This T cell receptor (beta chain) stems from a study of CXCR3-negative and CXCR3-positive naive CD8 T cells. Findings of the study overall: Compared with CXCR3-negative naive cells, CXCR3-positive naive cells showed more hydrophobic TRB CDR3s.

Of note for this clonotype: Its antigen is still unknown.

Via 5' RACE with UMI labels, TRB cDNA libraries were prepared. After re-calling the 5' RACE reads, TCRdb lists one entry per CDR3 protein, DNA absent. The table for this sample gives around 63,000 distinct CDR3 sequences. The TCR was taken from a human donor in good health. Some clones in this sample may be carry-over from other donors' samples. Sequencing was carried out using naive CXCR3+ CD8+ T cells from blood. Subset: CD45RO-CCR7+CD27+CD95- naive CD8+ T cells expressing CXCR3 (TNR3+).

The CDR3 is CASSSPSGTSGGPQPLF. The gene calls are TRBV7-9 and TRBJ2-1; without DNA, the TCRdb call of TRBD2 cannot be checked. The germline V gene encodes CDR1 SEHNR and CDR2 FQNEAQ (reference sequence). This CDR3 has 17 residues.